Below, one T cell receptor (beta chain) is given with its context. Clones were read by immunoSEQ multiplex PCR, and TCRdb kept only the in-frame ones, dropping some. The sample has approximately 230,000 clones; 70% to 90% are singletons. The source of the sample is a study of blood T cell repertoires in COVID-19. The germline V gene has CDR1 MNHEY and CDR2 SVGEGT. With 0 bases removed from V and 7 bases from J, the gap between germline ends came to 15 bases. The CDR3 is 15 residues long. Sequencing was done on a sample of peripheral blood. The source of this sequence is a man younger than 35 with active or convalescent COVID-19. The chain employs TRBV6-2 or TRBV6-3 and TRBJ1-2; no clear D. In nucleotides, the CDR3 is TGTGCCAGCAGTTACTCGAACCGGGGAGCGGGTGGCTACACCTTC. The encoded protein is CASSYSNRGAGGYTF.